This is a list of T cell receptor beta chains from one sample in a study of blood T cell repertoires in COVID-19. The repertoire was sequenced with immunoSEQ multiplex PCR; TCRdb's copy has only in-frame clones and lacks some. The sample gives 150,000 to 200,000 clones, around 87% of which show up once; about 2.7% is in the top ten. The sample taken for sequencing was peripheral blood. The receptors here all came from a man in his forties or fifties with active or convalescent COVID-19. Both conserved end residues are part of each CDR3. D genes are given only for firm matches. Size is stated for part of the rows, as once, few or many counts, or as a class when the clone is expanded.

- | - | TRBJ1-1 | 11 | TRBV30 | CAGDRRRRAFF | TGTGCCGGGGACCGCCGGAGAAGGGCTTTCTTT
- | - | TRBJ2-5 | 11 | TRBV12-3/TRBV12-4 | CASTTKETQYF | TGTGCCAGCACCACAAAAGAGACCCAGTACTTC
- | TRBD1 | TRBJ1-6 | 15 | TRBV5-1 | CASTVTGDARSPLHF | TGCGCCAGCACTGTAACAGGGGATGCTAGGTCACCCCTCCACTTT
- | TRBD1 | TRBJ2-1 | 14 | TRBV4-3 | CASSQDPRTGRQFF | TGCGCCAGCAGCCAAGACCCCCGGACAGGGAGACAGTTCTTC
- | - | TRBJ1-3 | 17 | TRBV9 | CASSVEPGISSGNTIYF | TGTGCCAGCAGCGTAGAGCCGGGGATCAGCTCTGGAAACACCATATATTTT
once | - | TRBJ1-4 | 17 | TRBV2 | CASSGRRAGGPNEKLFF | TGTGCCAGCAGTGGGCGGAGGGCAGGCGGACCGAATGAAAAACTGTTTTTT
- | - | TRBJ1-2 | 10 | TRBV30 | CAWRHNGYTF | TGTGCCTGGAGACACAATGGCTACACCTTC
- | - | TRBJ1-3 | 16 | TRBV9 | CASSVGVGNSGNTIYF | TGTGCCAGCAGCGTAGGGGTCGGGAACTCTGGAAACACCATATATTTT
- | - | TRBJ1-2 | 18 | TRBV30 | CAWSVLKGRSIAMQGYTF | TGTGCCTGGAGTGTACTCAAGGGGCGCAGCATCGCGATGCAGGGCTACACCTTC
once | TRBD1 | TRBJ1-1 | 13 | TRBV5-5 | CASSLTGGSEAFF | TGTGCCAGCAGCTTAACAGGGGGCTCTGAAGCTTTCTTT
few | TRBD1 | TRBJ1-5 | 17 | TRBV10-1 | CASSESRGQGPDQPQHF | TGCGCCAGCAGTGAGTCTAGAGGACAGGGACCGGATCAGCCCCAGCATTTT
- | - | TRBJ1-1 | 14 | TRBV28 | CASTILQGNTEAFF | TGTGCCAGCACCATACTACAGGGGAACACTGAAGCTTTCTTT
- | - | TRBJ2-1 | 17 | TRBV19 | CASSIDRSPASYNEQFF | TGTGCCAGTAGTATCGACAGGTCCCCCGCCTCTTACAATGAGCAGTTCTTC
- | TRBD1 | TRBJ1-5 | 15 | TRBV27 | CASSLSGQGPEPQHF | TGTGCCAGCAGTTTATCCGGACAGGGGCCAGAGCCCCAGCATTTT
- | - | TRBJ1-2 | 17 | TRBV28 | CASVTGAGPGKTGGYTF | TGTGCCAGCGTTACCGGAGCCGGCCCGGGAAAAACGGGAGGCTACACCTTC
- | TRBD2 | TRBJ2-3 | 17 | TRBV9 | CASSVGVSGGGTDTQYF | TGTGCCAGCAGCGTAGGGGTGAGCGGGGGGGGCACAGATACGCAGTATTTT
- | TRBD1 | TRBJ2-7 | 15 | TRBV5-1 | CASSVKQGAMNEQYF | TGCGCCAGCAGCGTAAAACAGGGGGCTATGAACGAGCAGTACTTC
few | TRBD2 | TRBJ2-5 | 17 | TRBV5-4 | CASSLGLAGGLGETQYF | TGTGCCAGCAGCTTGGGACTAGCGGGGGGGCTGGGAGAGACCCAGTACTTC
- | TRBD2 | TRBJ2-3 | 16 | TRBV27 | CASSLQRLAGGDTQYF | TGTGCCAGCAGTTTACAGCGACTAGCGGGGGGAGATACGCAGTATTTT
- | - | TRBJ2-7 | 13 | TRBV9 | CASSRQLSNEQYF | TGTGCCAGCAGCCGACAGCTAAGCAACGAGCAGTACTTC
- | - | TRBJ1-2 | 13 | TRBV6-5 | CASSYSTSYGYTF | TGTGCCAGCAGTTACTCGACATCCTATGGCTACACCTTC
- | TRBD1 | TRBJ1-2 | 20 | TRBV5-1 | CASSLAHTPPRAGTGYGYTF | TGCGCCAGCAGCTTGGCGCACACCCCCCCCAGAGCCGGGACAGGGTACGGCTACACCTTC
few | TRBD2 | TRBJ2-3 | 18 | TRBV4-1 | CASSQARLAGRITDTQYF | TGCGCCAGCAGCCAAGCTAGACTAGCGGGGAGGATCACAGATACGCAGTATTTT
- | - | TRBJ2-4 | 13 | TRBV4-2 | CASSQPTENIQYF | TGTGCCAGCAGCCAACCGACTGAAAACATTCAGTACTTC
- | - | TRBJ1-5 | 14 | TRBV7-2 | CASSYTGSDQPQHF | TGTGCCAGCAGCTACACAGGGTCGGATCAGCCCCAGCATTTT
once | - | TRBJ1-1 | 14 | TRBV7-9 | CASSLGPEEPEAFF | TGTGCCAGCAGCCTAGGCCCAGAGGAACCTGAAGCTTTCTTT
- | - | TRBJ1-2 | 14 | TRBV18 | CASSPWDKNYGYTF | TGTGCCAGCTCACCGTGGGACAAGAACTATGGCTACACCTTC
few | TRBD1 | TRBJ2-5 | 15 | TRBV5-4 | CASSQDRGRSETQYF | TGTGCCAGCAGTCAGGACAGGGGGCGATCAGAGACCCAGTACTTC
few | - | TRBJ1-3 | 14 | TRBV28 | CASSLGGYGNTIYF | TGTGCCAGCAGTTTGGGAGGGTACGGAAACACCATATATTTT
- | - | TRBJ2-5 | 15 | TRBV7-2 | CASSFRGGAGETQYF | TGTGCCAGCAGCTTTCGTGGGGGGGCCGGAGAGACCCAGTACTTC
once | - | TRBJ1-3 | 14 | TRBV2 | CASSMEVSGNTIYF | TGTGCCAGCAGTATGGAGGTCTCTGGAAACACCATATATTTT
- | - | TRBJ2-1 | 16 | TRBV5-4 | CASSEAGVTRSNEQFF | TGTGCCAGCAGCGAAGCAGGGGTTACGAGGTCAAATGAGCAGTTCTTC
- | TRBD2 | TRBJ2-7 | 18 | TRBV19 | CASSIVYRGGLDFHEQYF | TGTGCCAGTAGTATAGTGTACCGGGGGGGACTAGACTTCCACGAGCAGTACTTC
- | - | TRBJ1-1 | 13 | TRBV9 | CASSTQGWTEAFF | TGTGCCAGCAGCACCCAGGGGTGGACTGAAGCTTTCTTT
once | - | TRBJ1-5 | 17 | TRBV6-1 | CASSERRVSYSNQPQHF | TGTGCCAGCAGTGAACGGAGGGTCAGTTATAGCAATCAGCCCCAGCATTTT